These T cell receptor beta chains were read from a single sample in a study of blood T cell repertoires in COVID-19. TCRdb keeps only in-frame clones here, not all; method: immunoSEQ multiplex PCR. Altogether roughly 250,000 clones are present, approximately 90% being singletons, with the ten largest covering approximately 0.84%. Sequenced input: peripheral blood. The receptors originated from a man aged 25-40 years with acute or convalescent COVID-19. CDR3s include the opening cysteine and the closing phenylalanine or tryptophan. The order of the fields is CDR3 protein, CDR3 DNA, CDR3 length, V gene, clone size, J gene, D gene. A D gene is named only where the DNA matches it firmly. Clone size is given for some rows only: seen once, a few or many times, or a class if the clone is expanded.

CDR3aa: CAWSRAGGPYEQYF; CDR3nt: TGTGCCTGGAGTCGGGCAGGGGGCCCCTACGAGCAGTACTTC; len: 14; v_gene: TRBV30; abundance: NA; j_gene: TRBJ2-7; d_gene: TRBD1
CDR3aa: CASSYALEYEQFF; CDR3nt: TGTGCCAGCAGTTACGCGCTGGAGTATGAGCAGTTCTTC; len: 13; v_gene: TRBV6-6; abundance: NA; j_gene: TRBJ2-1; d_gene: NA
CDR3aa: CASSTSGGRQPQHF; CDR3nt: TGTGCCAGCAGCACCTCAGGGGGCCGTCAGCCCCAGCATTTT; len: 14; v_gene: TRBV9; abundance: NA; j_gene: TRBJ1-5; d_gene: TRBD1
CDR3aa: CASSLEQGYEQYF; CDR3nt: TGTGCCAGCAGCTTAGAACAGGGTTACGAGCAGTACTTC; len: 13; v_gene: TRBV7-9; abundance: NA; j_gene: TRBJ2-7; d_gene: NA
CDR3aa: CASSFQGYGVDYEQYF; CDR3nt: TGTGCCAGCAGCTTTCAAGGGTACGGGGTTGATTACGAGCAGTACTTC; len: 16; v_gene: TRBV7-9; abundance: NA; j_gene: TRBJ2-7; d_gene: NA
CDR3aa: CASSLLGYSNQPQHF; CDR3nt: TGTGCCAGCAGTTTACTCGGGTATAGCAATCAGCCCCAGCATTTT; len: 15; v_gene: TRBV28; abundance: NA; j_gene: TRBJ1-5; d_gene: NA
CDR3aa: CASSSRTRTDTQYF; CDR3nt: TGTGCCAGCAGCTCCCGGACACGGACGGATACGCAGTATTTT; len: 14; v_gene: TRBV7-2; abundance: NA; j_gene: TRBJ2-3; d_gene: NA
CDR3aa: CASTSLGLQTNTGELFF; CDR3nt: TGTGCCAGCACGTCGCTCGGTCTACAGACGAACACCGGGGAGCTGTTTTTT; len: 17; v_gene: TRBV2; abundance: NA; j_gene: TRBJ2-2; d_gene: NA
CDR3aa: CASTRGDTQYF; CDR3nt: TGTGCCAGCACCAGGGGAGATACGCAGTATTTT; len: 11; v_gene: TRBV3-1/TRBV3-2; abundance: NA; j_gene: TRBJ2-3; d_gene: NA
CDR3aa: CASSQGDRVHNEKLFF; CDR3nt: TGTGCCAGCAGCCAAGGGGACAGGGTTCATAATGAAAAACTGTTTTTT; len: 16; v_gene: TRBV3-1/TRBV3-2; abundance: NA; j_gene: TRBJ1-4; d_gene: TRBD1
CDR3aa: CASSYGQDGYTF; CDR3nt: TGTGCCAGCAGCTACGGACAGGACGGCTACACCTTC; len: 12; v_gene: TRBV7-8; abundance: NA; j_gene: TRBJ1-2; d_gene: TRBD1
CDR3aa: CASSETRNTEAFF; CDR3nt: TGTGCCAGCAGTGAAACCAGAAACACTGAAGCTTTCTTT; len: 13; v_gene: TRBV6-1; abundance: NA; j_gene: TRBJ1-1; d_gene: NA
CDR3aa: CASSLQGREAFF; CDR3nt: TGCGCCAGCAGCCTTCAGGGGCGAGAAGCTTTCTTT; len: 12; v_gene: TRBV5-1; abundance: NA; j_gene: TRBJ1-1; d_gene: NA
CDR3aa: CASSLTMSNQPQHF; CDR3nt: TGTGCCAGCAGTTTAACAATGAGCAATCAGCCCCAGCATTTT; len: 14; v_gene: TRBV28; abundance: NA; j_gene: TRBJ1-5; d_gene: NA
CDR3aa: CASSSVFDRGRGELFF; CDR3nt: TGTGCCAGCAGCTCCGTGTTTGACAGGGGAAGGGGGGAGCTGTTTTTT; len: 16; v_gene: TRBV28; abundance: few; j_gene: TRBJ2-2; d_gene: TRBD1
CDR3aa: CASSKDRVSLGTAGYTF; CDR3nt: TGTGCCAGCAGCAAGGACAGGGTTTCCCTCGGAACCGCAGGCTACACCTTC; len: 17; v_gene: TRBV6-2/TRBV6-3; abundance: NA; j_gene: TRBJ1-2; d_gene: TRBD1
CDR3aa: CASSLTSGGGGGYTF; CDR3nt: TGTGCCAGCAGCTTGACCTCAGGGGGCGGAGGGGGCTACACCTTC; len: 15; v_gene: TRBV7-9; abundance: NA; j_gene: TRBJ1-2; d_gene: TRBD1
CDR3aa: CASSFYSSSLDSPLHF; CDR3nt: TGCGCCAGCAGCTTCTATTCTAGCAGCTTAGATTCACCCCTCCACTTT; len: 16; v_gene: TRBV5-1; abundance: NA; j_gene: TRBJ1-6; d_gene: NA
CDR3aa: CASSVLAGVRETQYF; CDR3nt: TGTGCCAGCAGCGTTCTAGCGGGGGTCCGTGAGACCCAGTACTTC; len: 15; v_gene: TRBV9; abundance: NA; j_gene: TRBJ2-5; d_gene: TRBD2
CDR3aa: CASSLSGSRNEQFF; CDR3nt: TGTGCCAGCAGTTTATCCGGGAGCCGCAATGAGCAGTTCTTC; len: 14; v_gene: TRBV28; abundance: NA; j_gene: TRBJ2-1; d_gene: NA
CDR3aa: CASSERSHGELFF; CDR3nt: TGTGCCAGCAGTGAACGGAGCCACGGGGAGCTGTTTTTT; len: 13; v_gene: TRBV6-1; abundance: NA; j_gene: TRBJ2-2; d_gene: NA
CDR3aa: CASSQDMQGWEAFF; CDR3nt: TGTGCCAGCAGCCAAGATATGCAGGGTTGGGAAGCTTTCTTT; len: 14; v_gene: TRBV4-2; abundance: NA; j_gene: TRBJ1-1; d_gene: NA
CDR3aa: CASTRPRGSGNTIYF; CDR3nt: TGTGCCAGCACCCGCCCCCGGGGATCCGGAAACACCATATATTTT; len: 15; v_gene: TRBV6-6; abundance: NA; j_gene: TRBJ1-3; d_gene: NA
CDR3aa: CASSFTPEPYGYTF; CDR3nt: TGTGCCAGCAGCTTCACGCCAGAACCCTATGGCTACACCTTC; len: 14; v_gene: TRBV14; abundance: NA; j_gene: TRBJ1-2; d_gene: NA
CDR3aa: CASSSRTSGTKVGELFF; CDR3nt: TGTGCCAGCAGCTCCAGGACTAGCGGGACTAAAGTCGGGGAGCTGTTTTTT; len: 17; v_gene: TRBV7-9; abundance: few; j_gene: TRBJ2-2; d_gene: TRBD2
CDR3aa: CASSVRGTGQETQYF; CDR3nt: TGTGCCAGCAGCGTAAGAGGCACCGGTCAAGAGACCCAGTACTTC; len: 15; v_gene: TRBV9; abundance: NA; j_gene: TRBJ2-5; d_gene: NA
CDR3aa: CASSSVLTSEGKADTQYF; CDR3nt: TGTGCCAGCAGTTCAGTCTTGACTAGCGAGGGGAAGGCAGATACGCAGTATTTT; len: 18; v_gene: TRBV28; abundance: NA; j_gene: TRBJ2-3; d_gene: TRBD2